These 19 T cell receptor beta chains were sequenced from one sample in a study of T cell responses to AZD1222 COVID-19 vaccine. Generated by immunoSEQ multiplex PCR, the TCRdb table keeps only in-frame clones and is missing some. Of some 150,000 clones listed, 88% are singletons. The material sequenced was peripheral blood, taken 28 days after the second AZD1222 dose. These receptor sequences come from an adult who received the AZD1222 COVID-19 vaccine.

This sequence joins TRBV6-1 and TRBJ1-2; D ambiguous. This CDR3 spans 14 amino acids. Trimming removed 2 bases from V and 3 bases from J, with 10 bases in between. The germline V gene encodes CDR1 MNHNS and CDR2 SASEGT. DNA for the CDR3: TGTGCCAGCAGTGAATCGGCAGGCTACTATGGCTACACCTTC. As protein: CASSESAGYYGYTF.

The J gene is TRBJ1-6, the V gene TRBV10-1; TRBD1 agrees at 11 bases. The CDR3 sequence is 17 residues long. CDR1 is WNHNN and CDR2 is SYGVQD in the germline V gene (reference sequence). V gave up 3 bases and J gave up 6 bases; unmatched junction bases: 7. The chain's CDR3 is CASSDRAGTGGNSPLHF. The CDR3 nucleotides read TGCGCCAGCAGTGACCGAGCCGGGACAGGGGGTAATTCACCCCTCCACTTT.

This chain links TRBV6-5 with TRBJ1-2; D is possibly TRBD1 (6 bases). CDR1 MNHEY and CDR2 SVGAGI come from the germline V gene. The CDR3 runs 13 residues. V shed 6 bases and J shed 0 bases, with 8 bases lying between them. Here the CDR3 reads CASRRGTNYGYTF. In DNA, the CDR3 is TGTGCCAGCAGGAGGGGGACTAACTATGGCTACACCTTC.

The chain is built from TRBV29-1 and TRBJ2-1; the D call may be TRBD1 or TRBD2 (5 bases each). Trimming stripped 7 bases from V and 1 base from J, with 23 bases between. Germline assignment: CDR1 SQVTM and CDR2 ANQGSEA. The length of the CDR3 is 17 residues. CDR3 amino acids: CSGLPMGVGESYNEQFF. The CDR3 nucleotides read TGCAGCGGTTTACCTATGGGGGTGGGGGAATCCTACAATGAGCAGTTCTTC.

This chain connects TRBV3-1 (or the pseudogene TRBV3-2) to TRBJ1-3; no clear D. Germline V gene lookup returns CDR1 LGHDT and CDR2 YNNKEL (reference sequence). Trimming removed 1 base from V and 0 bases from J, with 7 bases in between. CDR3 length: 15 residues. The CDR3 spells CASSQGEDSGNTIYF. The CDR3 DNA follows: TGTGCCAGCAGCCAAGGCGAAGACTCTGGAAACACCATATATTTT.

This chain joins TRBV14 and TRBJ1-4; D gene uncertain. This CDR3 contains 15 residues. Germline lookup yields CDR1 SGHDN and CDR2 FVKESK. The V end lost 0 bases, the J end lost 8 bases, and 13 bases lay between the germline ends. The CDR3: CASSQDRGTGEKLFF. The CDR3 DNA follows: TGTGCCAGCAGCCAAGACCGTGGAACGGGGGAAAAACTGTTTTTT.

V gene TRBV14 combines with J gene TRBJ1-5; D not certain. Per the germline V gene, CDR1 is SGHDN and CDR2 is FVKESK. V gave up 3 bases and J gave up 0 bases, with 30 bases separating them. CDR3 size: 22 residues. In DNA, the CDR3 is TGTGCCAGCAGCCACCAACCTGTTGGAGGGAGGAGCCCCTACTATAGCAATCAGCCCCAGCATTTT. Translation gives CASSHQPVGGRSPYYSNQPQHF.

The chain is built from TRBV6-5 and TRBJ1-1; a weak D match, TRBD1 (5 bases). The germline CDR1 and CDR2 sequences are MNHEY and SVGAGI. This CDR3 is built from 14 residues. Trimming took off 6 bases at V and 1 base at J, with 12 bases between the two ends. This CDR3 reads CASRGGTGNTEAFF. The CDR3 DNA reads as TGTGCCAGCAGGGGGGGGACGGGGAACACTGAAGCTTTCTTT.

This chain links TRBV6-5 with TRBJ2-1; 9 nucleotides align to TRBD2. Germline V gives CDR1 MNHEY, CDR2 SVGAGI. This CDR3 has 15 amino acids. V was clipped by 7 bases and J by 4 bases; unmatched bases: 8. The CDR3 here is CASKSGRGGYNEQFF. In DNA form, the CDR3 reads TGTGCCAGCAAAAGTGGGCGGGGGGGATACAATGAGCAGTTCTTC.

CDR3 sequence: CASSDGNEKLFF. The CDR3 DNA sequence: TGTGCCAGCAGCGACGGTAACGAAAAACTGTTTTTT. The chain combines TRBV12-3 or TRBV12-4 with TRBJ1-4; no firm D call. V was pared by 6 bases and J by 8 bases, with 10 bases between. The CDR3 consists of 12 residues.

The CDR3, as DNA: TGTGCCAGCAGGGCCCCTAGCGGGGTTCGGTACTTC. Translating gives CASRAPSGVRYF. V is TRBV2 and J is TRBJ2-4, with 9 nucleotides matching TRBD2. V shed 6 bases, J shed 15 bases, and the junction held 9 bases outside the gene matches. CDR3 length: 12 amino acids. Germline V CDR1 and CDR2: SNHLY, FYNNEI.

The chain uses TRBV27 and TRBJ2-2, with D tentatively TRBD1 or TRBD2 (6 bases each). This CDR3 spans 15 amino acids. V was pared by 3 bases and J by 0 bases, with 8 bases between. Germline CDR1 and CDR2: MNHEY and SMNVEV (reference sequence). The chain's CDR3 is CASSFRGANTGELFF. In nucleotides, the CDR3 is TGTGCCAGCAGTTTTAGGGGGGCGAACACCGGGGAGCTGTTTTTT.

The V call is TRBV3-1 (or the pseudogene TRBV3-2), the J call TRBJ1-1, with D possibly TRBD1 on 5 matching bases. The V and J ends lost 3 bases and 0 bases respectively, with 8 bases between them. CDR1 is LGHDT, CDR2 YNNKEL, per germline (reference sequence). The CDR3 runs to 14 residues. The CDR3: CASSQTVMNTEAFF. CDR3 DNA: TGTGCCAGCAGCCAGACAGTCATGAACACTGAAGCTTTCTTT.

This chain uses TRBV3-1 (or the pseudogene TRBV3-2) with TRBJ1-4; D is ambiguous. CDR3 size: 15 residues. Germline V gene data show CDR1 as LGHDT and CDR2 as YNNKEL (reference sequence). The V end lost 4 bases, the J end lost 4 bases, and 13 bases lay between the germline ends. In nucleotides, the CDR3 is TGTGCCAGCAGCCCCCGCGGGCAGGTTAATGAAAAACTGTTTTTT. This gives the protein CASSPRGQVNEKLFF.

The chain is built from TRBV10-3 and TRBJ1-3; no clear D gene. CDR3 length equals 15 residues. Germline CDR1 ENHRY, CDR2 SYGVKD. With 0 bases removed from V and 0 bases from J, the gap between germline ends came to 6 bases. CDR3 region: CAISESGGSGNTIYF. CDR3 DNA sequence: TGTGCCATCAGTGAGTCGGGCGGCTCTGGAAACACCATATATTTT.

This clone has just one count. The CDR3 DNA follows: TGTGCCAGCAGCCAAGATTGGAATCAGCCCCAGCATTTT. Its translation: CASSQDWNQPQHF. The rearrangement uses TRBV3-1 (or the pseudogene TRBV3-2) and TRBJ1-5, with D unresolved. The V and J ends lost 0 bases and 4 bases respectively, with 4 bases between them. CDR3 length equals 13 residues. Per the germline V gene, CDR1 is LGHDT and CDR2 is YNNKEL (reference sequence).

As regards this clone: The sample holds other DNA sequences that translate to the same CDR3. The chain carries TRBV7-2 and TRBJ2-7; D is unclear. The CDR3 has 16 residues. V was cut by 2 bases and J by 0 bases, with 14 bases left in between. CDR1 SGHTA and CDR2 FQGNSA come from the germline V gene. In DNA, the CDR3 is TGTGCCAGCAGCTTAAGGGCAGGTCCTAGCTCCTACGAGCAGTACTTC. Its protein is CASSLRAGPSSYEQYF.

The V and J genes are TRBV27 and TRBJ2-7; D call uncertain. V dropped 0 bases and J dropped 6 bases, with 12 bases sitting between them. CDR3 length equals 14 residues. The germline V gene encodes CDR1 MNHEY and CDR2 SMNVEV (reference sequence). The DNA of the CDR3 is TGTGCCAGCAGTTTATCTCCAGGATCATCCGAGCAGTACTTC. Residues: CASSLSPGSSEQYF.

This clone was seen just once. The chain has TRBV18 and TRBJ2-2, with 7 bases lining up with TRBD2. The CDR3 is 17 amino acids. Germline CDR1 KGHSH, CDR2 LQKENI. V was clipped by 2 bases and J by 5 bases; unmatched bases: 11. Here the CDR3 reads CASSPTLSGLVTGELFF. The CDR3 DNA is TGTGCCAGCTCACCAACATTGTCCGGACTAGTAACCGGGGAGCTGTTTTTT.